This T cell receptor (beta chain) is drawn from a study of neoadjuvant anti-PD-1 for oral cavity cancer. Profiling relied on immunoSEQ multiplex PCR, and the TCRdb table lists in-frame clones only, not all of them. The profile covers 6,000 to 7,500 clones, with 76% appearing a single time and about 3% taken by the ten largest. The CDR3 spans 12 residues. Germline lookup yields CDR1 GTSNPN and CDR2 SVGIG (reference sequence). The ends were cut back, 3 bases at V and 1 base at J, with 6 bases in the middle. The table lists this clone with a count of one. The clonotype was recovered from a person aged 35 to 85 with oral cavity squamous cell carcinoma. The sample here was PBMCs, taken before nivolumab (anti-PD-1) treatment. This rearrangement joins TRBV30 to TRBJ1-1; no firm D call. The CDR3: CAWRPQNTEAFF. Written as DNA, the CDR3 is TGTGCCTGGAGACCTCAGAACACTGAAGCTTTCTTT.